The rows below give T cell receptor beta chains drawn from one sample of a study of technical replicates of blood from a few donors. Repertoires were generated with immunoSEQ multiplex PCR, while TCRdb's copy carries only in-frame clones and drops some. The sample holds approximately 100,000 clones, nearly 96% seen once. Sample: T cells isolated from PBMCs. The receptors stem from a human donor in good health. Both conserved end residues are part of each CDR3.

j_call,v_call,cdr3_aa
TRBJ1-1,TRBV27,CASSFFRGQNTEAFF
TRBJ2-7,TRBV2,CAGSVGQGAYEQYF
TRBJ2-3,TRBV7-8,CAAGPGLFTDTQYF
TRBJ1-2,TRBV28,CASSPALGDGYTF
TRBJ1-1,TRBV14,CASSQEQWPILNTEAFF
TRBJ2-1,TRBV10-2,CASSGTSGDNEQFF
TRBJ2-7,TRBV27,CASKPGTSRVYEQYF
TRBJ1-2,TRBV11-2,CASSSWDIQIDANYGYTF
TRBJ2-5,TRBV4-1,CASSQDIQGWETQYF
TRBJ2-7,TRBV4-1,CASSPTFGGGVSYEQYF
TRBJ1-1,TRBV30,CAWSVTAGTEAFF
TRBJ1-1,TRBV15,CATSRDRQKGTEGTEAFF
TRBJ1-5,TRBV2,CASSERDSGPQHF
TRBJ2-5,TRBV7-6,CASSSTGGEWETQYF
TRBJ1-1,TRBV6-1,CASRGQMNTEAFF
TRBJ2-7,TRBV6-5,CASRGTGWDYEQYF
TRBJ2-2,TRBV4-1,CASSQAPGTSGNTGELFF
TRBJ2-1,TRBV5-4,CASRPKDRDNEQFF
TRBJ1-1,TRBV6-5,CASAQGNTEAFF
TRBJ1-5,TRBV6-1,CASSDNRDLWGSNQPQHF
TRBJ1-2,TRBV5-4,CASSLQGAGGRGYTF
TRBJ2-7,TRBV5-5,CASRFPGGRGEQYF
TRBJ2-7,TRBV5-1,CASSLALGRGLVHEQYF
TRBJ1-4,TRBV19,CASSIGKTRGLYLYEKLFF
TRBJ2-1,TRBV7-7,CASSLASGNNEQFF
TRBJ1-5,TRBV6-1,CASSEWDRGNQPQHF
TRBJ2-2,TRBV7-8,CASSHYTGELFF
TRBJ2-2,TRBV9,CASSVGPSGGRAHTGELFF
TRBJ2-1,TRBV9,CASSAYKDNEQFF
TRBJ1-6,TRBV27,CASSLWAGVINSPLHF
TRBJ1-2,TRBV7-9,CASSLIPTNYGYTF
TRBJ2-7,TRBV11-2,CASSLRLADSYEQYF